This is a list of T cell receptor beta chains from one sample in a study of T cell responses to AZD1222 COVID-19 vaccine. Some clones are missing from TCRdb's copy, which holds only in-frame ones; the method was immunoSEQ multiplex PCR. The sample records over 120,000 clones, under 95% being singletons. Sample: peripheral blood, taken on day 0 of AZD1222 vaccination. Source of these receptors: an adult in good health. Each CDR3 is given with its conserved first and last residue. Fields, in order: J gene, V gene, clone size, D gene, CDR3 DNA, CDR3 protein. The D gene is left open where the match is weak. Size values are once, few and many counts, or a class for expanded clones, and some rows have none.

TRBJ1-6 TRBV7-9 NA NA TGTGCCAGCAGCTTAGAACAGTATAATTCACCCCTCCACTTT CASSLEQYNSPLHF
TRBJ1-6 TRBV7-9 NA NA TGTGCCAGCAGCTTACTAGGTTCACCCCTCCACTTT CASSLLGSPLHF
TRBJ2-7 TRBV28 once TRBD1 TGTGCCAGCAGTTTTTGGACAGGTCCCTTCTCCTACGAGCAGTACTTC CASSFWTGPFSYEQYF
TRBJ2-7 TRBV7-3 NA TRBD1 TGTGCCAGCAGCCATTCCGGGACAGGGGGCTTCGAGCAGTACTTC CASSHSGTGGFEQYF
TRBJ1-5 TRBV9 NA NA TGTGCCAGCAGCGTAGCCGGACTTAGCAATCAGCCCCAGCATTTT CASSVAGLSNQPQHF
TRBJ1-3 TRBV9 NA NA TGTGCCAGCAGCCCGAGTTGGGGGTACGGAAACACCATATATTTT CASSPSWGYGNTIYF
TRBJ2-1 TRBV4-3 NA NA TGCGCCAGCAGCCAAGATATAACCGGGCCTCACAATGAGCAGTTCTTC CASSQDITGPHNEQFF
TRBJ1-1 TRBV9 once NA TGTGCCAGCAGCCGGGGGGCCAGCTATGAAGCTTTCTTT CASSRGASYEAFF
TRBJ1-5 TRBV19 NA NA TGTGCCAGTAGTTCACGGCGGGGGGCTCGGAGCAATCAGCCCCAGCATTTT CASSSRRGARSNQPQHF
TRBJ1-1 TRBV9 NA NA TGTGCCAGCAGCGTATGGGAGAACACTGAAGCTTTCTTT CASSVWENTEAFF
TRBJ1-2 TRBV3-1/TRBV3-2 NA NA TGTGCCAGCAGCCCAGAATTGCGCAGGGGACCCTATGGCTACACCTTC CASSPELRRGPYGYTF
TRBJ2-2 TRBV10-3 NA TRBD1 TGTGCCATCACAGGGGGGAACACCGGGGAGCTGTTTTTT CAITGGNTGELFF
TRBJ2-7 TRBV27 NA NA TGTGCCAGCAGTTCACGAGGGGAGAGGGGCTACGAGCAGTACTTC CASSSRGERGYEQYF
TRBJ1-1 TRBV4-3 NA NA TGCGCCAGCAGCCAAGATCAAACCTTTCGCGCTTTCTTT CASSQDQTFRAFF
TRBJ1-2 TRBV6-6 once TRBD1 TGTGCCAGCAGTTACGATCGACGGGACAGCTATGGCTACACCTTC CASSYDRRDSYGYTF
TRBJ2-5 TRBV4-2 NA NA TGTGCCAGCAGCCCCCGGGATCAAGAGACCCAGTACTTC CASSPRDQETQYF
TRBJ2-1 TRBV7-8 NA NA TGTGCCAGCAGCTTAGTTGAGGGCCCGAACAATGAGCAGTTCTTC CASSLVEGPNNEQFF
TRBJ1-1 TRBV6-5 NA NA TGTGCCAGCAGTCGTAAGGAATACCATGAAGCTTTCTTT CASSRKEYHEAFF
TRBJ2-3 TRBV7-9 NA TRBD2 TGTGCCAGCAGCGTCCTAGCGGGGGGGGCGCTCCCGGCAGATACGCAGTATTTT CASSVLAGGALPADTQYF
TRBJ1-5 TRBV24-1 NA NA TGTGCCACCCGGCAGGGTGAGAATCAGCCCCAGCATTTT CATRQGENQPQHF
TRBJ1-4 TRBV7-9 NA TRBD1 TGTGCCAGCAGCCTGACAGGGCTGGCTAATGAAAAACTGTTTTTT CASSLTGLANEKLFF
TRBJ1-4 TRBV7-9 NA NA TGTGCCAGCGCACTGAGTGCAACTAATGAAAAACTGTTTTTT CASALSATNEKLFF
TRBJ1-2 TRBV14 NA NA TGTGCCAGCAGCCTTGGACAAGGCGTCTATGGCTACACCTTC CASSLGQGVYGYTF
TRBJ2-4 TRBV7-8 NA NA TGTGCCAGCAGCAACACTAGGGTCTGGGCCAAAAACATTCAGTACTTC CASSNTRVWAKNIQYF
TRBJ1-6 TRBV7-8 NA TRBD1 TGTGCCAGCAGCCTTGGGACAGGCCACTCACCCCTCCACTTT CASSLGTGHSPLHF
TRBJ2-1 TRBV3-1/TRBV3-2 NA NA TGTGCCAGCAGCCGCCGGGACAACTACAATGAGCAGTTCTTC CASSRRDNYNEQFF
TRBJ2-1 TRBV10-3 NA NA TGTGCCATCAGTGATAGGTCGGCAGCGAATGAGCAGTTCTTC CAISDRSAANEQFF
TRBJ1-2 TRBV2 NA NA TGTGCCAGCAGAACAGGGACGACTCTCTATGGCTACACCTTC CASRTGTTLYGYTF
TRBJ2-7 TRBV19 NA TRBD1 TGTGCCAGTAGTGAGGCCGCGGCCAGGGGGAAGGACGAGCAGTACTTC CASSEAAARGKDEQYF
TRBJ1-1 TRBV28 NA TRBD1 TGTGCCAGCAAGACAGGGGGAAGAACTGAAGCTTTCTTT CASKTGGRTEAFF
TRBJ1-6 TRBV10-3 NA NA TGTGCCATCAGCGTCTCGAAGACACCCGCTAATTCACCCCTCCACTTT CAISVSKTPANSPLHF
TRBJ1-1 TRBV3-1/TRBV3-2 NA NA TGTGCCAGCAGCCCGCAACTAATTGGGGCTGAAGCTTTCTTT CASSPQLIGAEAFF
TRBJ1-6 TRBV7-6 NA NA TGTGCCAGCAGCTTAGGGCCAGGGCAAAATTCACCCCTCCACTTT CASSLGPGQNSPLHF
TRBJ2-1 TRBV7-3 NA NA TGTGCCAGCAGCTTATCCGGGGGTCGCAATGAGCAGTTCTTC CASSLSGGRNEQFF
TRBJ1-3 TRBV6-5 NA NA TGTGCCAGCAGTCCCGGTGGAAACACCATATATTTT CASSPGGNTIYF
TRBJ1-1 TRBV11-1 NA NA TGTGCCAGCAGCTTAGCGGGGAGGAACACTGAAGCTTTCTTT CASSLAGRNTEAFF
TRBJ2-1 TRBV7-9 NA NA TGTGCCAGCAGCCCCCAGGGCAATGAGCAGTTCTTC CASSPQGNEQFF
TRBJ1-3 TRBV9 NA NA TGTGCCAGCAGCGCTAGGGTGAGTCCTGGAAACACCATATATTTT CASSARVSPGNTIYF
TRBJ2-7 TRBV7-9 NA TRBD1 TGTGCCAGCAGCGCACCCGAGACAGGGTACGAGCAGTACTTC CASSAPETGYEQYF
TRBJ1-1 TRBV7-6 NA NA TGTGCCAGCAGCTTAGATTACATGTTTCCTGAAGCTTTCTTT CASSLDYMFPEAFF
TRBJ1-3 TRBV27 NA TRBD1 TGTGCCAGCACCCGAACAGGGGCCCCTGGAAACACCATATATTTT CASTRTGAPGNTIYF
TRBJ1-1 TRBV12-3/TRBV12-4 NA TRBD1 TGTGCCAGTGGACAGGGCTTTACTGAAGCTTTCTTT CASGQGFTEAFF
TRBJ2-5 TRBV7-2 NA NA TGTGCCACTTCCGGCGAGACCCAGTACTTC CATSGETQYF
TRBJ2-7 TRBV30 NA NA TGTGCCTGGAGTGCTTGGGACTACGAGCAGTACTTC CAWSAWDYEQYF
TRBJ2-1 TRBV7-6 NA TRBD2 TGTGCCAGCAGACCACTGGCGGGGGGGGACAATGAGCAGTTCTTC CASRPLAGGDNEQFF
TRBJ1-2 TRBV4-3 NA NA TGCGCCAGCAGCCAAGACGAGGGAGGCTACACCTTC CASSQDEGGYTF